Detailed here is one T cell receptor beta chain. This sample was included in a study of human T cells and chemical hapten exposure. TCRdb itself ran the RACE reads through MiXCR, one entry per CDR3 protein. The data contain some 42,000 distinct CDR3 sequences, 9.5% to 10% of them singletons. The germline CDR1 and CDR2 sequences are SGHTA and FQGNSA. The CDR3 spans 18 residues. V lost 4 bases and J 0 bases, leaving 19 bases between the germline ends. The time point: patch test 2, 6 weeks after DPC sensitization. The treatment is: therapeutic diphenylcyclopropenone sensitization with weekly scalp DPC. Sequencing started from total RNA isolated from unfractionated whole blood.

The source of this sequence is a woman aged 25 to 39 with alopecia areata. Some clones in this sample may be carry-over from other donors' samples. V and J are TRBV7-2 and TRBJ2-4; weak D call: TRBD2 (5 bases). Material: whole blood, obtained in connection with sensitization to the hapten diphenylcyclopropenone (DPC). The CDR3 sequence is CASSSMDTGWLAKNIQYF. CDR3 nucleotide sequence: TGTGCCAGCAGCTCCATGGATACGGGGTGGTTAGCCAAAAACATTCAGTACTTC.